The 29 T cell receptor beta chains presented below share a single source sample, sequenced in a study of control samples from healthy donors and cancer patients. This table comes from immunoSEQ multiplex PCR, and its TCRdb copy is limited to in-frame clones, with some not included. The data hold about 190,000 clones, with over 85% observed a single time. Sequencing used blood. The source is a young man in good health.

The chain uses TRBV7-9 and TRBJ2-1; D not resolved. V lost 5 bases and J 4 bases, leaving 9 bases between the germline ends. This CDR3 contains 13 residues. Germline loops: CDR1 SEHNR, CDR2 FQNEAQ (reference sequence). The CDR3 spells CASSPKRYNEQFF. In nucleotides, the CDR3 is TGTGCCAGCAGCCCTAAGAGGTACAATGAGCAGTTCTTC.

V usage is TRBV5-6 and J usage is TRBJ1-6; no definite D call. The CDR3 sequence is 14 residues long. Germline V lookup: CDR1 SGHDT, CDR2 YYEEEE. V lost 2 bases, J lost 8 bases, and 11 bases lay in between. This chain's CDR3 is CASSLGSPDSPLHF. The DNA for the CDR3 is TGTGCCAGCAGCTTAGGGTCTCCGGATTCACCCCTCCACTTT. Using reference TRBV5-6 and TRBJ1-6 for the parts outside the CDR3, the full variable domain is DAGVTQSPTHLIKTRGQQVTLRCSPKSGHDTVSWYQQALGQGPQFIFQYYEEEERQRGNFPDRFSGHQFPNYSSELNVNALLLGDSALYLCASSLGSPDSPLHFGNGTRLTVT.

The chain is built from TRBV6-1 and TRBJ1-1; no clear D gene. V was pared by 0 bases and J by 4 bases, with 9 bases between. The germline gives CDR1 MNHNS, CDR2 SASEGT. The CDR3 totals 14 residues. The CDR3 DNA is TGTGCCAGCAGTGAAGCCATTTTGGCCACTGAAGCTTTCTTT. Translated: CASSEAILATEAFF.

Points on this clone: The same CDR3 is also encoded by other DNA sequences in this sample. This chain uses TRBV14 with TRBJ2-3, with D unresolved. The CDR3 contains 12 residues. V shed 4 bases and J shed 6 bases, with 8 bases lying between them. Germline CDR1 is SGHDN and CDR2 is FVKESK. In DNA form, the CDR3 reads TGTGCCAGCAGCCCGTGGCGGGATACGCAGTATTTT. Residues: CASSPWRDTQYF.

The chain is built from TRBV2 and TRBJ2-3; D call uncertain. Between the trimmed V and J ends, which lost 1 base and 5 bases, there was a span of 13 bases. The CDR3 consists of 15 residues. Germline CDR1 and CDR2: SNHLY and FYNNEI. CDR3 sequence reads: CASSEGRTFLDTQYF. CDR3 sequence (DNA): TGTGCCAGCAGTGAAGGAAGGACCTTTTTAGATACGCAGTATTTT.

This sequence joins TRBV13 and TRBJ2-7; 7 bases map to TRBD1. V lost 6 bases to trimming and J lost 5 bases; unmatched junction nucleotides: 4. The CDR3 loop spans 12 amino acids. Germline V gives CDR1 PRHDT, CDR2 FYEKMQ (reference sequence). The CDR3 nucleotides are TGTGCCAGCAGGCACACAGGGGACGAGCAGTACTTC. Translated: CASRHTGDEQYF.

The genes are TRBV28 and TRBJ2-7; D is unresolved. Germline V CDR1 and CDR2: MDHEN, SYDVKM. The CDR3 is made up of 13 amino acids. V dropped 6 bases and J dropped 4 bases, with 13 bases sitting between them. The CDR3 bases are TGTGCCAGCAGCCCCCCGCCCCCATACGAGCAGTACTTC. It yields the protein CASSPPPPYEQYF.

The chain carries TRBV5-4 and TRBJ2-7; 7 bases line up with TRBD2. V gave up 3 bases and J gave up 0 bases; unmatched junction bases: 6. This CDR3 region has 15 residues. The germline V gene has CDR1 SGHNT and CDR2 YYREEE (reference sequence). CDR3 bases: TGTGCCAGCAGCTCCCGGCGGGGGAGCTCCTACGAGCAGTACTTC. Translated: CASSSRRGSSYEQYF. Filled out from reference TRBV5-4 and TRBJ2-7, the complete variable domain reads ETGVTQSPTHLIKTRGQQVTLRCSSQSGHNTVSWYQQALGQGPQFIFQYYREEENGRGNFPPRFSGLQFPNYSSELNVNALELDDSALYLCASSSRRGSSYEQYFGPGTRLTVT.

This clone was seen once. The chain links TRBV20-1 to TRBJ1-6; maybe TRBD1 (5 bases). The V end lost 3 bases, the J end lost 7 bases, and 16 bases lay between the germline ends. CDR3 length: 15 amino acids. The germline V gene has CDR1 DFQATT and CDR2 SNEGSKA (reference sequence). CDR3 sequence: CSASGGYQGNSPLHF. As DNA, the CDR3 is TGCAGTGCTAGTGGGGGGTATCAAGGGAATTCACCCCTCCACTTT.

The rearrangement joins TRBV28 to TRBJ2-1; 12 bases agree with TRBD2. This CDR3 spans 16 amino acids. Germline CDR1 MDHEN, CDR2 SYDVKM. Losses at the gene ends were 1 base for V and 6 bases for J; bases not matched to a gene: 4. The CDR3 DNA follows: TGTGCCAGCAGTTTATACCTAGCGGGGGGGCTCAATGAGCAGTTCTTC. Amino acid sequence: CASSLYLAGGLNEQFF.

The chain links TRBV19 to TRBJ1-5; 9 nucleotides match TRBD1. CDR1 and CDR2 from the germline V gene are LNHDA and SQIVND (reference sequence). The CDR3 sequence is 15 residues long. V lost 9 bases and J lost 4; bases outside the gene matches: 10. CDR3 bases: TGTGCCAGCTCTAGGGACAGGGCTAAAAATCAGCCCCAGCATTTT. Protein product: CASSRDRAKNQPQHF.

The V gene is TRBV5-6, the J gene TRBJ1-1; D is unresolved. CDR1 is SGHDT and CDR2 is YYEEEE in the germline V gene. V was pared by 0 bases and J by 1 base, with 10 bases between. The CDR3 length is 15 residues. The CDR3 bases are TGTGCCAGCAGCTTGGTATTAACAGAGAACACTGAAGCTTTCTTT. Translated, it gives CASSLVLTENTEAFF.

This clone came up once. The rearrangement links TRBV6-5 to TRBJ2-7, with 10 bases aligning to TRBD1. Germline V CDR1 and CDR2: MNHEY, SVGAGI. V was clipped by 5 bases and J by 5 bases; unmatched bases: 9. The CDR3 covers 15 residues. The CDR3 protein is CASSLWDRGYDEQYF. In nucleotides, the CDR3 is TGTGCCAGCAGTCTTTGGGACAGGGGATACGACGAGCAGTACTTC.

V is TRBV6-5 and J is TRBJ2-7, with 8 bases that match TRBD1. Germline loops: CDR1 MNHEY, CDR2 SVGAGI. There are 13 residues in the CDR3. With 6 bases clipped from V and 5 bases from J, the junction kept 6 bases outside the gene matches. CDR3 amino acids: CASRRTGFHEQYF. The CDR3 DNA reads TGTGCCAGCAGACGGACAGGGTTCCACGAGCAGTACTTC.

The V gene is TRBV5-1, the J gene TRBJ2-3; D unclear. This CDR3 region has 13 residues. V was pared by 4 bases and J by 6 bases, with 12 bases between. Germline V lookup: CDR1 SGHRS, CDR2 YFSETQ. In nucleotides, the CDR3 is TGCGCCAGCAGCCATAAAGTTGGGGATACGCAGTATTTT. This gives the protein CASSHKVGDTQYF.

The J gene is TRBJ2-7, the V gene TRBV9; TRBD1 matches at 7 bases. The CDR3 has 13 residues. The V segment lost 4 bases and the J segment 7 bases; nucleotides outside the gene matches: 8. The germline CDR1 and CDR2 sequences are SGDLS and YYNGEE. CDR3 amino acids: CASSPRDSGEQYF. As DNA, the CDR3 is TGTGCCAGCAGCCCCCGGGACAGCGGAGAGCAGTACTTC.

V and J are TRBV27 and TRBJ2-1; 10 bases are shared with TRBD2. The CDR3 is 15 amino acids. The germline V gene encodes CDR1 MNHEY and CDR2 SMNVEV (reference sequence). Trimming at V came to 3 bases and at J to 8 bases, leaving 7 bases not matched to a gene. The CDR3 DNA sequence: TGTGCCAGCAGTTTCAGCGGGGGGGATGTCGATGAGCAGTTCTTC. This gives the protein CASSFSGGDVDEQFF.

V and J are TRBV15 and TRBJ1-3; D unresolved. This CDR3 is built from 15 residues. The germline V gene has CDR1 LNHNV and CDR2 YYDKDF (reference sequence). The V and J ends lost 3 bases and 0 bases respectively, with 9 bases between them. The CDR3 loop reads CATSSRSYSGNTIYF. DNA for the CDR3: TGTGCCACCAGCAGTCGGAGCTACTCTGGAAACACCATATATTTT.

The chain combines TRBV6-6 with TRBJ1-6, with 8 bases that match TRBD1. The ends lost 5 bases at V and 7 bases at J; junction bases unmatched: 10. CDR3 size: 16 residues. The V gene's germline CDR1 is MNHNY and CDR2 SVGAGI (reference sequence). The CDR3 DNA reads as TGTGCCAGCAGTCCCGGACAGGGCTCATGGAATTCACCCCTCCACTTT. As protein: CASSPGQGSWNSPLHF.

The CDR3 loop is CASSTDSYEQYF. In DNA form, the CDR3 reads TGTGCCAGCAGTACTGATTCCTACGAGCAGTACTTC. J is TRBJ2-7 and V is TRBV6-5; D gene uncertain. The germline V and J ends were trimmed by 5 bases and 1 base, with 6 bases remaining between them. The germline gives CDR1 MNHEY, CDR2 SVGAGI. This CDR3 has 12 residues.

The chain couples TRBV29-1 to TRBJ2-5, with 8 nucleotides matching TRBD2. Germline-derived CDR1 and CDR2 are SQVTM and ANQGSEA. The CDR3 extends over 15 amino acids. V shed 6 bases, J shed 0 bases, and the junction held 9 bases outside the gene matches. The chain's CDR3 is CSVGRRGDYQETQYF. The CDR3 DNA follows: TGCAGCGTCGGACGGCGGGGGGATTACCAAGAGACCCAGTACTTC.

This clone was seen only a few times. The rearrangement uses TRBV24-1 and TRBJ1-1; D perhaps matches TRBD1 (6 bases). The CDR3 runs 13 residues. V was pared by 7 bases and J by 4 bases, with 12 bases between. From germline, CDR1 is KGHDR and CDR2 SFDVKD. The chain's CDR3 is CATRGGSGTEAFF. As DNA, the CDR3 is TGTGCCACCAGAGGGGGGTCTGGCACTGAAGCTTTCTTT.

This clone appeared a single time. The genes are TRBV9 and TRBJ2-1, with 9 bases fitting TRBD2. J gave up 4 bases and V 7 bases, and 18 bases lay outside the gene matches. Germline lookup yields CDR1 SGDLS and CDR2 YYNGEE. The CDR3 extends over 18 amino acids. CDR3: CASSRIGGGAFGYNEQFF. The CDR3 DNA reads TGTGCCAGCTCCCGGATAGGCGGGGGGGCCTTCGGATACAATGAGCAGTTCTTC.

The CDR3 coding sequence is TGTGCCAGTAGTATCGGGAGTGGTCCCCTGGGAGGAAACACCATATATTTT. Residues: CASSIGSGPLGGNTIYF. The gene calls are TRBV19 and TRBJ1-3; D call uncertain. The germline V gene has CDR1 LNHDA and CDR2 SQIVND (reference sequence). CDR3 length: 17 residues. Trimming cost V 3 bases and J 4 bases, with 19 bases left between them.

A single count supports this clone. The DNA for the CDR3 is TGTGCTAGTGGTTTGGGGGTCACTGAAGCTTTCTTT. Amino acids: CASGLGVTEAFF. The chain employs TRBV12-5 and TRBJ1-1; no firm D call. Deletions cut 1 base from V and 4 bases from J, with 4 bases between. This CDR3 is built from 12 residues. CDR1 and CDR2 (germline): LGHNT, FRNRAP.

In DNA form, the CDR3 reads TGTGCCAGTAGTATGGAGTTTGGCAGGGGAGAGACCCAGTACTTC. It codes for CASSMEFGRGETQYF. The gene calls are TRBV19 and TRBJ2-5; maybe TRBD1 (6 bases). CDR1 and CDR2 from the germline V gene are LNHDA and SQIVND (reference sequence). Trimming cost V 3 bases and J 4 bases, with 15 bases left between them. This CDR3 contains 15 residues.

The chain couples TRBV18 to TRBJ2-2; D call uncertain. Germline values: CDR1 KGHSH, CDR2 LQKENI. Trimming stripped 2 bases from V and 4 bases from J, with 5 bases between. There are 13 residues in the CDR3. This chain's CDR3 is CASSPEATGELFF. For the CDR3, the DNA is TGTGCCAGCTCACCAGAAGCCACCGGGGAGCTGTTTTTT.

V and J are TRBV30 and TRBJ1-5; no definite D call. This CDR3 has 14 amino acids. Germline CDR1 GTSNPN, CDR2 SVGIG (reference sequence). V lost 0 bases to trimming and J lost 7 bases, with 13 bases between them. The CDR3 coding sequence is TGTGCCTGGAGTGTACTCCCGGATGGACAGCCCCAGCATTTT. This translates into CAWSVLPDGQPQHF.

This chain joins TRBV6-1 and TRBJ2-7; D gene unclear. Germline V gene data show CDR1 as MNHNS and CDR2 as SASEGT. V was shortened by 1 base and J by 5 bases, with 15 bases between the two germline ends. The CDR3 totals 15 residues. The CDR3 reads CASSEDRWSRNEQYF. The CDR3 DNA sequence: TGTGCCAGCAGTGAAGATCGTTGGAGTCGTAACGAGCAGTACTTC.